These 17 T cell receptor beta chains came from one sample sequenced in a study of neurological immune-mediated disorders. TCRdb called the 5' RACE reads again in MiXCR, with one record for every CDR3 protein. The sample shows tens of thousands of distinct CDR3 sequences, around 11% of them seen only once. Indicated time point: longitudinal time-point 1 (baseline). The material sequenced was PBMCs. All receptors come from a male donor with HTLV-1-associated myelopathy (HAM/TSP).

This clonotype appeared many times. CDR3 protein: CSVGASYEQYF. The CDR3 DNA reads TGCAGCGTTGGGGCGTCCTACGAGCAGTACTTC. The chain employs TRBV29-1 and TRBJ2-7; D not resolved. Trimming left V 4 bases short and J 1 base short, with 5 bases between. CDR1 and CDR2 (germline): SQVTM, ANQGSEA. This CDR3 region has 11 residues.

V is TRBV5-1 and J is TRBJ2-5, with D uncertain. The CDR3 runs to 14 residues. CDR1 and CDR2 (germline): SGHRS, YFSETQ. Trimming removed 4 bases from V and 5 bases from J, with 15 bases in between. CDR3 in DNA: TGCGCCAGCAGCACCCAGAACAGTGGGGAGACCCAGTACTTC. Translated, it gives CASSTQNSGETQYF. The complete variable domain, with remaining parts taken from reference TRBV5-1 and TRBJ2-5, reads KAGVTQTPRYLIKTRGQQVTLSCSPISGHRSVSWYQQTPGQGLQFLFEYFSETQRNKGNFPGRFSGRQFSNSRSEMNVSTLELGDSALYLCASSTQNSGETQYFGPGTRLLVL.

By sample fraction, this clonotype is medium-sized. The V gene is TRBV7-2, the J gene TRBJ2-3; D is possibly TRBD2 (6 bases). The germline V gene has CDR1 SGHTA and CDR2 FQGNSA. The CDR3 is made up of 16 amino acids. V was shortened by 3 bases and J by 0 bases, with 13 bases between the two germline ends. The CDR3 bases are TGTGCCAGCAGCTTCAGGGTTAGCGGCAGCACAGATACGCAGTATTTT. This gives the protein CASSFRVSGSTDTQYF.

This clonotype appeared many times. The V and J genes are TRBV3-1 and TRBJ2-7; 8 nucleotides match TRBD2. Trimming took 4 bases from V and 7 from J; bases not matched to a gene: 9. Germline CDR1 LGHDT, CDR2 YNNKEL (reference sequence). The CDR3 is 14 amino acids. The CDR3, as DNA: TGTGCCAGCAGCCCCGACGGGACTAGTTGGGAGCAGTACTTC. Its protein is CASSPDGTSWEQYF.

This clonotype was seen repeatedly, ten times or more. The chain uses TRBV18 and TRBJ2-7; no clear D. Between the trimmed V and J ends, which lost 6 bases and 5 bases, there was a span of 20 bases. The germline V gene has CDR1 KGHSH and CDR2 LQKENI. This CDR3 spans 15 amino acids. This CDR3 reads CASSPWVSVPDEQYF. CDR3 nucleotide sequence: TGTGCCAGCTCTCCATGGGTCAGCGTACCCGACGAGCAGTACTTC.

The V gene is TRBV7-3, the J gene TRBJ2-1; 7 bases fit TRBD2. The CDR3 length is 15 residues. The germline V gene has CDR1 SGHTA and CDR2 FQGTGA. Trimming cost V 2 bases and J 8 bases; bases outside gene matches: 9. The CDR3 sequence: CASSLYRGVLDEQFF. The CDR3 bases are TGTGCCAGCAGCTTATACCGGGGGGTACTGGATGAGCAGTTCTTC.

The table lists this clonotype with many counts. CDR3 DNA: TGCGGACACAGGGGCCGGTACCAAGAGACCCAGTACTTC. Translating gives CGHRGRYQETQYF. V and J are TRBV20-1 and TRBJ2-5; 7 nucleotides match TRBD1. This CDR3 spans 13 amino acids. Germline V gene lookup returns CDR1 DFQATT and CDR2 SNEGSKA (reference sequence).

Ten or more counts support this clonotype. The rearrangement joins TRBV5-1 to TRBJ2-3, with 10 bases lining up with TRBD2. The CDR3 is made up of 16 amino acids. Germline trimming cut 0 bases from V and 1 base from J; bases unmatched to any gene: 2. CDR1 is SGHRS, CDR2 YFSETQ, per germline. This chain's CDR3 is CASSLAGTSGTDTQYF. For the CDR3, the DNA is TGCGCCAGCAGCTTGGCCGGGACTAGCGGCACAGATACGCAGTATTTT. The entire variable domain, with the rest obtained from reference TRBV5-1 and TRBJ2-3, is as follows: KAGVTQTPRYLIKTRGQQVTLSCSPISGHRSVSWYQQTPGQGLQFLFEYFSETQRNKGNFPGRFSGRQFSNSRSEMNVSTLELGDSALYLCASSLAGTSGTDTQYFGPGTRLTVL.

With respect to this clonotype: A much larger clone is a single base away; this may be a read error. V usage is TRBV20-1 and J usage is TRBJ2-7; possibly TRBD1 for D (5 bases). CDR3 size: 12 residues. CDR1 is DFQATT and CDR2 is SNEGSKA in the germline V gene (reference sequence). CDR3 coding DNA: TGCAGTGGTAGATTAGGGGCCCCCGAGCAGTACTTC. It translates to CSGRLGAPEQYF.

This clonotype was observed many times. This chain links TRBV9 with TRBJ2-2; D not certain. Germline V gene data show CDR1 as SGDLS and CDR2 as YYNGEE. This CDR3 spans 13 amino acids. The V gene lost 2 bases and the J gene lost 5 bases, with 7 bases spanning the gap. In DNA form, the CDR3 reads TGTGCCAGCAGCGTTAGTGGGACCGGGGAGCTGTTTTTT. Translated, it gives CASSVSGTGELFF.

This clonotype was seen many times. CDR3 region: CASSWLGGEAFF. CDR3 nucleotides: TGTGCCAGCAGCTGGTTGGGGGGTGAAGCTTTCTTT. This sequence joins TRBV5-6 and TRBJ1-1, with D perhaps TRBD1 (5 bases). V gave up 3 bases and J gave up 7 bases, with 10 bases separating them. CDR3 length: 12 amino acids. Germline CDR1 reads SGHDT; CDR2 reads YYEEEE.

This clonotype was counted ten times or more. The genes are TRBV20-1 and TRBJ2-5; 7 positions agree with TRBD1. J gave up 1 base and V 6 bases, and 5 bases lay outside the gene matches. Germline V CDR1 and CDR2: DFQATT, SNEGSKA (reference sequence). CDR3 size: 13 residues. CDR3 residues: CSAPNRGQETQYF. In DNA, the CDR3 is TGCAGTGCACCCAACAGGGGCCAAGAGACCCAGTACTTC.

In this sample, this clonotype turned up many times. The rearrangement uses TRBV11-3 and TRBJ2-2; perhaps TRBD1 as D (5 bases). The V and J ends lost 1 base and 5 bases respectively, with 17 bases between them. CDR1 is SGHNT and CDR2 is YENEEA in the germline V gene. The CDR3 extends over 17 amino acids. The CDR3 reads CASSLGGGTDRTGELFF. The DNA of the CDR3 is TGTGCCAGCAGCTTAGGGGGCGGCACCGACCGGACCGGGGAGCTGTTTTTT.

This clonotype was recorded many times. The CDR3 here is CSAGLPPEPQHF. CDR3 nucleotide sequence: TGCAGTGCCGGACTCCCCCCCGAACCCCAGCATTTT. The gene calls are TRBV20-1 and TRBJ1-5; no firm D call. The V end lost 6 bases, the J end lost 10 bases, and 16 bases lay between the germline ends. The germline gives CDR1 DFQATT, CDR2 SNEGSKA (reference sequence). The CDR3 loop spans 12 amino acids.

This clonotype came up many times. The chain joins TRBV7-2 to TRBJ2-2; unclear D gene. Germline loops: CDR1 SGHTA, CDR2 FQGNSA. The CDR3 totals 14 residues. Trimming took 1 base from V and 5 from J, leaving 8 bases between them. This chain's CDR3 is CASSLGSRTGELFF. DNA of the CDR3: TGTGCCAGCAGCTTAGGGTCGAGGACCGGGGAGCTGTTTTTT.

The sample holds a few counts of this clonotype. The chain links TRBV7-2 to TRBJ2-5, with D possibly TRBD2 on 7 matching bases. The ends were cut back, 4 bases at V and 5 bases at J, with 17 bases in the middle. The CDR3 length is 15 residues. CDR1 and CDR2 from the germline V gene are SGHTA and FQGNSA. The CDR3: CASSSGGGPEETQYF. The CDR3 DNA follows: TGTGCCAGCAGCTCTGGGGGGGGCCCGGAGGAGACCCAGTACTTC.

This clonotype was found many times. The CDR3 here is CASSIRQVNNEQFF. CDR3 nucleotide sequence: TGTGCCAGCAGCATCCGACAGGTTAACAATGAGCAGTTCTTC. The gene calls are TRBV7-9 and TRBJ2-1, with D tentatively TRBD1 (6 bases). The V gene lost 5 bases and the J gene lost 5 bases, with 13 bases spanning the gap. This CDR3 comprises 14 residues. Germline loops: CDR1 SEHNR, CDR2 FQNEAQ (reference sequence).